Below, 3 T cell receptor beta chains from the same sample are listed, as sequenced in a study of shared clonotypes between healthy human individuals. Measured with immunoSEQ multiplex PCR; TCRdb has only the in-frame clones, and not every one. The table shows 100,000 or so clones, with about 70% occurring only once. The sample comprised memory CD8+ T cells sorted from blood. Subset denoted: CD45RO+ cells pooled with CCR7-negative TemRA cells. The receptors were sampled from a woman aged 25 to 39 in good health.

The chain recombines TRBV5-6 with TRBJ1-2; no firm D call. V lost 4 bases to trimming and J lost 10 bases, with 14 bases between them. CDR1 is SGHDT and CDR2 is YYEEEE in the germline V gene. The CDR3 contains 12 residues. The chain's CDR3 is CASSLAGIDYTF. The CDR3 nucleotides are TGTGCCAGCAGCCTGGCGGGTATCGACTACACCTTC.

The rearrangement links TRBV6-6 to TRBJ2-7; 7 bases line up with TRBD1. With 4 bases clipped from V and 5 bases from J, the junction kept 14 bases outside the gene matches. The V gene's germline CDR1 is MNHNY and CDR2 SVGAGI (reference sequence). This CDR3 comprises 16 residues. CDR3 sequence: CASSFLMMTGTHEQYF. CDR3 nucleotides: TGTGCCAGCAGTTTCCTAATGATGACAGGGACCCACGAGCAGTACTTC.

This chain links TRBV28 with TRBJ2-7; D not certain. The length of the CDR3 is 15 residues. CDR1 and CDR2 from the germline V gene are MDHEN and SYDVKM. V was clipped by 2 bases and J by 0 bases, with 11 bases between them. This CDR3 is CASSLLPTSSYEQYF. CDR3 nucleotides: TGTGCCAGCAGTTTACTGCCCACCAGCTCCTACGAGCAGTACTTC.